The subject of this entry is one TCR beta chain. No cognate antigen has been identified for it. Per-nucleotide qualities are absent, and no much larger clonotype sits a single base away. This sample is part of a study of blood T cell repertoires in COVID-19 (dated by TCRdb to about 2020). Regarding the complete study: Samples covering the acute and convalescent phases of COVID-19 were provided by collaborators in the United States, Italy and Spain. The material from the prospective study consisted of cDNA or gDNA derived from T cells, B-cell-depleted T cells, or PBMCs. The dataset comprised deeply sampled blood TCRbeta repertoires from subjects exposed to, actively infected with, or recovered from COVID-19. The repertoires were made available in a free public database intended to serve as a resource for research on the immune response to SARS-CoV-2. The samples were drawn from two sources: the first 160 participants of the ongoing ImmuneRACE study, and 1,000 to 1,500 subjects contributed by 6 global collaborators. Sample metadata almost always included a de-identified subject ID, COVID-19 status, age in years and sex. Where available, HLA class I and class II types were taken from metadata supplied by the sample provider and were not determined by assay-based typing.

Whole blood was collected in K2EDTA tubes by collaborating institutions according to the institutions' own protocols. For TCRbeta analysis, collaborator samples were shipped as frozen whole blood, as isolated PBMCs, or as DNA extracted from either sample type. The paper as a whole reports these results and caveats: The quantity of clinical and demographic metadata differed by source and by participant and was supplied without curation.

There are 13 amino acids in the CDR3, from cysteine to phenylalanine inclusive. The only DNA kept is the CDR3, 39 bases in frame from the first base. Taken from the germline V gene, the CDR1 and CDR2 loops are MGHRA and YSYEKL. Trimming takes 1 base from V and 5 bases from J, and the germline ends sit 9 bases apart. The immunoSEQ Assay, a bias-controlled multiplex PCR, was used to amplify TCRbeta CDR3 regions from genomic DNA. As for the authors' bioinformatics: The number of nucleated cells in each sample was estimated by amplification of reference gene primers within the assay. Sequence reads were collapsed and filtered to measure the absolute abundance of every unique TCRbeta CDR3 rearrangement. For each sample, productive Simpson clonality was calculated by taking the square root of Simpson's diversity index across productive rearrangements. TCRdb stores this immuneACCESS table with in-frame sequences only. Part of the clones is absent; in the studies checked, under half of the shortfall reflects unresolved V genes, and no reason is known for the rest. From that table come the V and J calls and clone size; the DNA was used to work out D and trimming. For this sample the table gives about 23,000 clones, of which 90% were detected only once. The ten biggest clones cover 18% of the sample.

This sequence was found in a human donor in a cohort sampled during active COVID-19. What was sequenced was peripheral blood. The chain is encoded by TRBV4-1 joined to TRBJ2-7; TRBD1 is perhaps the D gene, given 5 matching bases. The bases are TGCGCCAGCAGCCAAGTCGCAGGGAACGAGCAGTACTTC. This sequence encodes CASSQVAGNEQYF.